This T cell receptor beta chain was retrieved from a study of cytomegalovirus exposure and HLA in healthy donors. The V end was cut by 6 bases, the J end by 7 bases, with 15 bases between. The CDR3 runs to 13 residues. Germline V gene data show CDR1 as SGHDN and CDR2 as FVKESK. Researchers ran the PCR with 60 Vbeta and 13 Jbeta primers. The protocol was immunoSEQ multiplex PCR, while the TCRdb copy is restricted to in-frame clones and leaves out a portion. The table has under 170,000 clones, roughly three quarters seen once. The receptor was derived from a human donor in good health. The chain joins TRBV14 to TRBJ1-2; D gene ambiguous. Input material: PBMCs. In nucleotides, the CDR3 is TGTGCCAGCAGTGAGAAGGCACGGAGTGGCTACACCTTC. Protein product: CASSEKARSGYTF.